This TCR beta chain was documented in a study of neoadjuvant anti-PD-1 for oral cavity cancer. In the study overall: Nivolumab at 3 mg/kg was mostly given biweekly, three to four doses, pre-surgery.

Most PBMC samples had roughly 0.5 ug input DNA in six replicates. Some clones are missing from TCRdb's copy, which holds only in-frame ones; the method was immunoSEQ multiplex PCR. The sample yields over 10,000 clones, around 66% seen once. Indicated time point: after neoadjuvant nivolumab, at surgical resection. Blood cells were analyzed directly, without culture or expansion. Germline CDR1 GTSNPN, CDR2 SVGIG (reference sequence). With 4 bases clipped from V and 2 bases from J, the junction kept 16 bases outside the gene matches. This CDR3 spans 18 amino acids. With respect to this clone: The antigen remains undetermined.

Study-wide findings and caveats: Each response group had just three patients in TCR analyses.

The J gene is TRBJ2-7, the V gene TRBV30, with 11 bases lining up with TRBD2. The receptor comes from a person between 35 and 79 years old with oral cavity squamous cell carcinoma. This specimen consisted of PBMCs, obtained after nivolumab (anti-PD-1) treatment. CDR3: CAWTPGTSGAVIPYEQYF. DNA for the CDR3: TGTGCCTGGACCCCAGGGACTAGCGGAGCCGTCATCCCCTACGAGCAGTACTTC.